This T cell receptor beta chain is from a study of blood T cell repertoires in COVID-19. Study summary: Specimens from acute and convalescent COVID-19 originated in the United States, Italy and Spain. Sample material is recorded as cDNA or gDNA derived from T cells, B-cell-depleted T cells, or PBMCs.

Authors' data handling: Amplification of reference gene primers was used by the study to estimate nucleated cell counts. Profiling relied on immunoSEQ multiplex PCR, and the TCRdb table lists in-frame clones only, not all of them. That table is the source of V, J and clone size, and D and trimming were worked out from the DNA. The sample lists about 280,000 clones; approximately 85% were seen once. CDR1 and CDR2 from the germline V gene are KGHSH and LQKENI. V was trimmed by 6 bases and J by 6 bases, leaving 20 bases between them. CDR3 size: 15 residues. This sequence joins TRBV18 and TRBJ1-1; D remains unclear. The TCR was taken from a man between 18 and 35 years old with active or convalescent COVID-19. The sequencing input was peripheral blood. The CDR3 here is CASSTPGTVFPEAFF. DNA for the CDR3: TGTGCCAGCTCGACACCTGGAACGGTATTCCCTGAAGCTTTCTTT.